Detailed here is one T cell receptor beta chain. Its antigen is currently unknown. CDR3 length equals 15 residues. Germline V CDR1 and CDR2: SGDLS, YYNGEE. V lost 4 bases, J lost 2 bases, and 3 bases stayed unmatched. Healthy bone marrow donors made up the donors. The data were obtained in a study of cytomegalovirus exposure and HLA in healthy donors. The overall study: Assignment to the Caucasian-associated ancestry cluster applied to approximately 79% of the approximately 380 genotyped donors.

Notes on the study in general: Immune exposure data for these donors was limited to CMV serostatus.

PCR used 60 Vbeta primers and 13 Jbeta primers. Here immunoSEQ multiplex PCR was the method, and the copy in TCRdb shows in-frame clones only, minus some. The data show approximately 130,000 clones, 65% to 80% seen once. The sequence came from a young man in good health and CMV-seropositive. The sequenced material came from PBMCs. V and J are TRBV9 and TRBJ2-1; 10 bases are a match to TRBD1. The DNA of the CDR3 is TGTGCCAGCAGCCCCGGGACAGGGGCCTACAATGAGCAGTTCTTC. Translation gives CASSPGTGAYNEQFF.